The source of this TCR beta chain is a study of naive and memory T cell subsets. Study-wide results and limits: A few larger clonotypes appeared in naive repertoires, especially CD8, possibly memory cells re-expressing CD45RA.

The CDR3 runs to 15 residues. V dropped 10 bases and J dropped 2 bases, with 21 bases sitting between them. The germline CDR1 and CDR2 sequences are MNHEY and SVGEGT. Two oligonucleotides, mixed equimolar, formed the beta constant-region primer covering TRBC1 and TRBC2. Four rounds of PCR amplified the ligated cDNA using nested alpha and beta constant-region primers plus SP2. TCRdb itself ran the UMI-ligation and nested PCR reads through MiXCR, one entry per CDR3 protein. The repertoire holds around 93,000 distinct CDR3 sequences, approximately 10% seen once, with 0.12% to 0.15% in the top ten. This clonotype was recorded many times. Its cognate antigen is unknown. After CD4 positive bead selection, the CD4-negative fraction gave CD8 T cells. Cells stained for CD3, CD4, CD8, CD45RA and CD27 were sorted into four subsets.

Sequenced sample: naive CD4+ T cells from blood. The rearrangement uses TRBV6-2 or TRBV6-3 and TRBJ2-7; tentative D call: TRBD1 (6 bases). This sequence was found in a human donor in good health. CDR3 DNA sequence: TGTGCCACCAGGCCGGGGCGAGGGGGAGCCTACGAGCAGTACTTC. This sequence encodes CATRPGRGGAYEQYF.